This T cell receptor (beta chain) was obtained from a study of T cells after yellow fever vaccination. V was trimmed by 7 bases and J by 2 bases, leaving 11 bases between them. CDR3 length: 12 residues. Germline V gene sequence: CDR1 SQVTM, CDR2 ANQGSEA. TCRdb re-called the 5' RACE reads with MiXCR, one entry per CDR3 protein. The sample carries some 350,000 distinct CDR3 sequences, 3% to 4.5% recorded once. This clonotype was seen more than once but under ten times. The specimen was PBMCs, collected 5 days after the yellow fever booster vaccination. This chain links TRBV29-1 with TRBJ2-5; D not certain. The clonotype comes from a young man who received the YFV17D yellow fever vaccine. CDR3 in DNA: TGCAGCGCCGCCCGGGTTCAAGAGACCCAGTACTTC. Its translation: CSAARVQETQYF.